What follows describes a single T cell receptor beta chain. Some clones are missing from TCRdb's copy, which holds only in-frame ones; the method was immunoSEQ multiplex PCR. The sample lists under 450,000 clones, roughly 90% occurring once. The data stem from a study of control samples from healthy donors and cancer patients. Between the trimmed V and J ends, which lost 8 bases and 9 bases, there was a span of 17 bases. The CDR3 contains 14 residues. CDR1 and CDR2 (germline): MNHEY, SMNVEV (reference sequence). The sequenced sample consisted of PBMCs. The source is a man in his forties with head and neck cancer. The chain employs TRBV27 and TRBJ1-6; no firm D call. Written as DNA, the CDR3 is TGTGCCAGCTGGGGTGGAGAGTTTGTTTCACCCCTCCACTTT. It specifies CASWGGEFVSPLHF.